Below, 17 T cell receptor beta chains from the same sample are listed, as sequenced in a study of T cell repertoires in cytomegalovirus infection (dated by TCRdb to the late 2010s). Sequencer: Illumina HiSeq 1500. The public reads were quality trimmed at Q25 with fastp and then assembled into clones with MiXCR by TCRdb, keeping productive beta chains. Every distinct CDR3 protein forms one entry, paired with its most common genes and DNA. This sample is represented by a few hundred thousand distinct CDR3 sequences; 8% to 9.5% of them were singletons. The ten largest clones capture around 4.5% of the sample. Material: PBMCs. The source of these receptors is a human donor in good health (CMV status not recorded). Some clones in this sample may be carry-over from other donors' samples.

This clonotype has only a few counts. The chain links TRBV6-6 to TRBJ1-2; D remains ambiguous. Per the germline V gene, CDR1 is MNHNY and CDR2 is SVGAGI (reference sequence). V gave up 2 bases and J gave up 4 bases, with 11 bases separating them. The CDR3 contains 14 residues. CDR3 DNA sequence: TGTGCCAGCAGTTACAAGGGAACGGGCTATGGCTACACCTTC. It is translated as CASSYKGTGYGYTF.

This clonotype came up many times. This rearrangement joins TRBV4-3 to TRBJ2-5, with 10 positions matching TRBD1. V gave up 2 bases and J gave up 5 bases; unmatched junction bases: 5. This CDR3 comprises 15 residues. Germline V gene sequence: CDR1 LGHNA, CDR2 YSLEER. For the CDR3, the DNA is TGCGCCAGCAGCCAAAAGACAGGGGGCCGGGAGACCCAGTACTTC. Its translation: CASSQKTGGRETQYF.

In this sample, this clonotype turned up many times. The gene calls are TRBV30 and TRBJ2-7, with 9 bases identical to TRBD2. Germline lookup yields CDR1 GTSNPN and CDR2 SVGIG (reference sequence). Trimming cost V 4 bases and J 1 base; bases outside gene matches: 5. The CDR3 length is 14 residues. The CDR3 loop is CAWTAGGPSYEQYF. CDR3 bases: TGTGCCTGGACAGCGGGAGGCCCATCCTACGAGCAGTACTTC.

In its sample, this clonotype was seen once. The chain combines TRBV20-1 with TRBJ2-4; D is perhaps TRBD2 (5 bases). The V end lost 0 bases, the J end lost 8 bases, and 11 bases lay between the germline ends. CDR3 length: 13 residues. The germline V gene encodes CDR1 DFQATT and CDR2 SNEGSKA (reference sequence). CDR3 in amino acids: CSARDGPADIQYF. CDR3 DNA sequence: TGCAGTGCTAGAGACGGACCAGCGGACATTCAGTACTTC.

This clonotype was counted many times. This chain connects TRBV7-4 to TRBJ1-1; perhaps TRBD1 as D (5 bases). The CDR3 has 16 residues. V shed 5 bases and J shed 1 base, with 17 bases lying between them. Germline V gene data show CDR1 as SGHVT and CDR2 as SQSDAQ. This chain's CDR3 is CASSLRGGDTNTEAFF. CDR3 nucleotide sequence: TGTGCCAGCAGCCTAAGGGGTGGGGATACGAACACTGAAGCTTTCTTT.

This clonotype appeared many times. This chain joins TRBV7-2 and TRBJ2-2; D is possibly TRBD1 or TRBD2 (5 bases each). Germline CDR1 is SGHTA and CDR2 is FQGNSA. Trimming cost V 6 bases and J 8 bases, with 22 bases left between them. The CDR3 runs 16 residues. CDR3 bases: TGTGCCAGCAGTCCTATGAGTGGGGGAGCTTGGGGGGAGCTGTTTTTT. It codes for CASSPMSGGAWGELFF.

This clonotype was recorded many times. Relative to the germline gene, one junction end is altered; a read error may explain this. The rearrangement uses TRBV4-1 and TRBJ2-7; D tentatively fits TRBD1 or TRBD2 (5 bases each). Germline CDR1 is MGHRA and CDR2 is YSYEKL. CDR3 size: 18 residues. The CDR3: CASSQAPGTPFNDCEQYF. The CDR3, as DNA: TGTGCCAGCAGCCAAGCCCCAGGGACCCCGTTTAATGACTGCGAGCAGTACTTC.

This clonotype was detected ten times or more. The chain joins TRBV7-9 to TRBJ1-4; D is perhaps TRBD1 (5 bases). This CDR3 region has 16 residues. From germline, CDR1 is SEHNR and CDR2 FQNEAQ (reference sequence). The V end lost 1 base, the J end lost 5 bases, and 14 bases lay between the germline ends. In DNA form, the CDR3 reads TGTGCCAGCAGCTTAGGTCAGGGACGACCGAATGAAAAACTGTTTTTT. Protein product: CASSLGQGRPNEKLFF.

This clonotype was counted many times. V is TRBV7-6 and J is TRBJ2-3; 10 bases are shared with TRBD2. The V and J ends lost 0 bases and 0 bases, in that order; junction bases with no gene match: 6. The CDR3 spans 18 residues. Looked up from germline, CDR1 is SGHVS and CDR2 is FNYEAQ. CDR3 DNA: TGTGCCAGCAGCTTAGCGCAACTAGCGGGGAGTAGCACAGATACGCAGTATTTT. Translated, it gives CASSLAQLAGSSTDTQYF.

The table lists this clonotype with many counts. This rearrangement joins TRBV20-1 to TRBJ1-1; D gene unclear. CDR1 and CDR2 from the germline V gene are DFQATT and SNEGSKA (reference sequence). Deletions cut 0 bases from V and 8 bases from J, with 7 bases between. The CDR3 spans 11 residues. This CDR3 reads CSARDPGEAFF. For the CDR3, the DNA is TGCAGTGCTAGAGATCCGGGGGAAGCTTTCTTT.

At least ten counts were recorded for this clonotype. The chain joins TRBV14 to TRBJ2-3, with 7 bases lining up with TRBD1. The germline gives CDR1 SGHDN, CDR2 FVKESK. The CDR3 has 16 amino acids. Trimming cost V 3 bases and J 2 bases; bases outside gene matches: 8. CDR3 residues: CASSQRGTANTDTQYF. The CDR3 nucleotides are TGTGCCAGCAGCCAGAGAGGGACAGCCAACACAGATACGCAGTATTTT.

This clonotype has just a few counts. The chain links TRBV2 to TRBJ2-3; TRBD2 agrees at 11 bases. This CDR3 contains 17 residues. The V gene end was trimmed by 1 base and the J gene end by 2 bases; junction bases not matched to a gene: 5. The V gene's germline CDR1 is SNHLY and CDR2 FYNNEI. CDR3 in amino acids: CASSEVTSGVITDTQYF. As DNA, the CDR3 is TGTGCCAGCAGTGAAGTGACTAGCGGGGTGATCACAGATACGCAGTATTTT.

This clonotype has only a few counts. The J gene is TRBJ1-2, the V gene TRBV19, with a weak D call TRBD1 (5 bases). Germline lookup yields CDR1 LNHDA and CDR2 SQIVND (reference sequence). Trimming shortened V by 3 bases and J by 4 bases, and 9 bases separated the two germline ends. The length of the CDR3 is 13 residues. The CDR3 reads CASSIVGGYGYTF. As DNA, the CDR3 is TGTGCCAGTAGTATTGTCGGGGGCTATGGCTACACCTTC.

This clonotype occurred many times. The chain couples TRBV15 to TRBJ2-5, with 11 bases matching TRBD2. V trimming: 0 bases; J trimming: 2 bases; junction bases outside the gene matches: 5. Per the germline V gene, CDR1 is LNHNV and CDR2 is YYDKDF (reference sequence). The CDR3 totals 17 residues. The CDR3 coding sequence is TGTGCCACCAGCAGAGAGACTATAGCGGGAGGGCAAGAGACCCAGTACTTC. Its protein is CATSRETIAGGQETQYF. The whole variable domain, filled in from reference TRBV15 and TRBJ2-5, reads DAMVIQNPRYQVTQFGKPVTLSCSQTLNHNVMYWYQQKSSQAPKLLFHYYDKDFNNEADTPDNFQSRRPNTSFCFLDIRSPGLGDTAMYLCATSRETIAGGQETQYFGPGTRLLVL.

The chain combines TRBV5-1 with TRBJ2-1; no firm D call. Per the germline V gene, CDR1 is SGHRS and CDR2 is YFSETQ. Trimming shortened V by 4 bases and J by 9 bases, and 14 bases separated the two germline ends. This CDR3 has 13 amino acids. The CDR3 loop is CASSLTTYSEQFF. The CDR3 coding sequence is TGCGCCAGCAGCCTTACAACCTACTCTGAGCAGTTCTTC.

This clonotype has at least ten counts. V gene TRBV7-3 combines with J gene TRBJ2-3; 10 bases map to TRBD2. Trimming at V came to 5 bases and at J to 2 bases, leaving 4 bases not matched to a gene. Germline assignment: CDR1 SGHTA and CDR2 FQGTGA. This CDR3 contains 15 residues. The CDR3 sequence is CASSRSGGPTDTQYF. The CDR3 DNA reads TGTGCCAGCAGCCGTAGCGGGGGGCCCACAGATACGCAGTATTTT.

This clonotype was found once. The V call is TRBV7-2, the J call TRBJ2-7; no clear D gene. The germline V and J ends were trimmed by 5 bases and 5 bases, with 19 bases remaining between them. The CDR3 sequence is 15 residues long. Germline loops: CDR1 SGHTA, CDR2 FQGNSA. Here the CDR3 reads CASSLSPGLTHEQYF. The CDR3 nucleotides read TGTGCCAGCAGCCTCTCGCCCGGGTTAACGCACGAGCAGTACTTC.